Detailed here is one TCR beta chain. Its antigen is unidentified. This sample is part of a study of T cell responses to AZD1222 COVID-19 vaccine. Study-wide results and caveats: Donors were chiefly white British, with a greater number of females, and clonal diversity was perhaps underestimated. Dominant at 160-218 and 743-854, vaccine-associated CD4 TCRs also spanned spike.

The CDR3 runs to 15 residues. V lost 3 bases, J lost 0 bases, and 13 bases lay in between. Germline CDR1 and CDR2: SGHTS and YDEGEE. Profiling relied on immunoSEQ multiplex PCR, and the TCRdb table lists in-frame clones only, not all of them. The profile shows over 85,000 clones, about 86% of them singletons. This clonotype was sampled from an adult in good health. The chain employs TRBV5-8 and TRBJ2-7; no clear D. The sample was peripheral blood, taken on day 0 of AZD1222 vaccination. DNA of the CDR3: TGTGCCAGCAGCTCCCGGACGTTAAGCTCCTACGAGCAGTACTTC. As protein: CASSSRTLSSYEQYF.